The present entry profiles one TCR beta chain with its context. The antigen is unknown. The length of the CDR3 is 12 residues. With 5 bases clipped from V and 6 bases from J, the junction kept 2 bases outside the gene matches. The germline gives CDR1 MDHEN, CDR2 SYDVKM. The sample comes from a study of human T cells and chemical hapten exposure. Findings and limits, study-wide: Expanded TCRs produced significantly more large CDR3 similarity clusters than controls did.

In the authors' workflow: A per-sample median of about 100,000 TCRs was observed, with counts ranging from about 23,224 to 700,000. One entry per CDR3 protein, called by TCRdb with MiXCR from the RACE reads. The V and J calls follow TCRdb's processing rather than the paper's. The sample lists some 91,000 distinct CDR3 sequences, 27% seen once, with 10% in the top ten. Time point of the sample: patch test 3, about 24 weeks after DPC sensitization. Documented treatment: therapeutic diphenylcyclopropenone sensitization with weekly scalp DPC. Sequencing was performed on whole blood, taken in connection with sensitization to the hapten diphenylcyclopropenone (DPC). V and J are TRBV28 and TRBJ2-3; TRBD1 agrees at 7 bases. This TCR derives from a middle-aged man with alopecia areata. Some clones in this sample may be carry-over from other donors' samples. CDR3 DNA: TGTGCCAGCAGTACACAGGGGGATACGCAGTATTTT. This gives the protein CASSTQGDTQYF.